The 32 T cell receptor beta chains in this list originate from one sample, sequenced in a study of T cell repertoires in aging, cancer and after chemotherapy. The template was genomic DNA from peripheral blood, not RNA. A mixed TRB-A/B primer pool amplified rearranged TRB by multiplex touch-down PCR. One entry per CDR3 protein results from TCRdb running MiXCR on the multiplex PCR reads. The sample has several hundred distinct CDR3 sequences; 65% to 85% are singletons. Sequencing input: blood. These TCRs come from a human donor with a solid tumor.

The chain is built from TRBV6-6 and TRBJ2-1, with 10 bases matching TRBD2. Germline CDR1 reads MNHNY; CDR2 reads SVGAGI (reference sequence). The CDR3 is 14 residues long. V shed 8 bases, J shed 5 bases, and the junction held 6 bases outside the gene matches. Here the CDR3 reads CASGGLAGDNEQFF. In nucleotides, the CDR3 is TGTGCCAGCGGGGGGCTAGCGGGGGACAATGAGCAGTTCTTC.

The count of this clonotype is one. This chain joins TRBV12-3 or TRBV12-4 and TRBJ2-2; 9 bases fit TRBD1. CDR3 size: 13 residues. After removal of 6 bases from V and 6 bases from J, the junction contained 2 bases not matched to a gene. CDR3 in DNA: TGTGCCAGCAGAAGACAGGGGGCCGGGGAGCTGTTTTTT. This codes for CASRRQGAGELFF.

The chain couples TRBV6-5 to TRBJ1-2; D ambiguous. The V gene's germline CDR1 is MNHEY and CDR2 SVGAGI. V lost 5 bases and J 2 bases, leaving 6 bases between the germline ends. CDR3 size: 12 residues. CDR3 protein: CASSTTNYGYTF. In nucleotides, the CDR3 is TGTGCCAGCAGTACAACGAACTATGGCTACACCTTC.

This sequence joins TRBV12-3 or TRBV12-4 and TRBJ1-1; D unclear. The CDR3 runs to 11 residues. V dropped 8 bases and J dropped 5 bases, with 9 bases sitting between them. CDR3 DNA: TGTGCCAGCCGACAAAGGACTGAAGCTTTCTTT. Protein sequence: CASRQRTEAFF.

V usage is TRBV27 and J usage is TRBJ2-1; 10 bases line up with TRBD2. The CDR3 length is 15 residues. Losses at the gene ends were 8 bases for V and 4 bases for J; bases not matched to a gene: 8. The germline gives CDR1 MNHEY, CDR2 SMNVEV (reference sequence). Here the CDR3 DNA reads TGTGCCAGCCAATCTAGCGGGAGAACATACAATGAGCAGTTCTTC. Translated: CASQSSGRTYNEQFF.

V gene TRBV7-9 combines with J gene TRBJ2-1; 8 bases fit TRBD2. The junction had 1 base not matched to a gene; V was cut back by 5 bases and J by 1 base. Germline V gives CDR1 SEHNR, CDR2 FQNEAQ (reference sequence). This CDR3 spans 14 amino acids. The CDR3, as DNA: TGTGCCAGCAGCCGGGGGGGATCCTACAATGAGCAGTTCTTC. Its protein product is CASSRGGSYNEQFF.

This chain's CDR3 is CSARDHRDTGELFF. For the CDR3, the DNA is TGCAGTGCTAGAGATCACAGGGACACCGGGGAGCTGTTTTTT. The rearrangement uses TRBV20-1 and TRBJ2-2; possibly TRBD1 for D (6 bases). V lost 0 bases, J lost 3 bases, and 8 bases lay in between. Germline CDR1 is DFQATT and CDR2 is SNEGSKA (reference sequence). The CDR3 has 14 residues.

This sequence joins TRBV20-1 and TRBJ2-1, with TRBD2 matching over 9 bases. The germline V gene has CDR1 DFQATT and CDR2 SNEGSKA (reference sequence). After removal of 3 bases from V and 5 bases from J, the junction contained 8 bases not matched to a gene. CDR3 length: 15 residues. The CDR3 nucleotides are TGCAGTGCTAGCCCCAGCGGCGGGGGGGACAATGAGCAGTTCTTC. Translation gives CSASPSGGGDNEQFF.

The V gene is TRBV29-1, the J gene TRBJ2-5; 9 bases are a match to TRBD1. CDR3 length equals 12 residues. With 7 bases clipped from V and 2 bases from J, the junction kept 2 bases outside the gene matches. Germline loops: CDR1 SQVTM, CDR2 ANQGSEA. CDR3 protein: CSGGQGQETQYF. CDR3 DNA: TGCAGCGGCGGACAGGGGCAAGAGACCCAGTACTTC.

V gene TRBV6-1 combines with J gene TRBJ2-1; possibly TRBD1 for D (5 bases). Between the trimmed V and J ends, which lost 2 bases and 9 bases, there was a span of 14 bases. CDR1 and CDR2 (germline): MNHNS, SASEGT. The CDR3 has 14 amino acids. Here the CDR3 DNA reads TGTGCCAGCAGTGAAAGGGGTGAGCTGGGTGAGCAGTTCTTC. This gives the protein CASSERGELGEQFF.

This clonotype was observed a few times. The rearrangement joins TRBV30 to TRBJ1-3, with TRBD1 identical over 8 bases. CDR3 length equals 16 residues. After removal of 4 bases from V and 0 bases from J, the junction contained 8 bases not matched to a gene. Germline V gene sequence: CDR1 GTSNPN, CDR2 SVGIG (reference sequence). This chain's CDR3 is CAWNRDRTNSGNTIYF. DNA for the CDR3: TGTGCCTGGAACCGGGACAGGACTAACTCTGGAAACACCATATATTTT. Combining the CDR3 with reference TRBV30 and TRBJ1-3 gives the whole variable domain SQTIHQWPATLVQPVGSPLSLECTVEGTSNPNLYWYRQAAGRGLQLLFYSVGIGQISSEVPQNLSASRPQDRQFILSSKKLLLSDSGFYLCAWNRDRTNSGNTIYFGEGSWLTVV.

This clonotype was seen a handful of times. The V and J genes are TRBV20-1 and TRBJ2-7, with D perhaps assigned TRBD1 or TRBD2 (5 bases each). From germline, CDR1 is DFQATT and CDR2 SNEGSKA (reference sequence). The ends were cut back, 5 bases at V and 0 bases at J, with 14 bases in the middle. This CDR3 spans 14 amino acids. Written as DNA, the CDR3 is TGCAGTGCTCCTCACCGGGGCATCTCCTACGAGCAGTACTTC. Protein sequence: CSAPHRGISYEQYF.

CDR3 sequence: CASSIEGQGFYGYTF. The CDR3 region has the DNA TGTGCCAGTAGTATAGAGGGACAGGGATTCTATGGCTACACCTTC. The rearrangement joins TRBV19 to TRBJ1-2, with 9 bases lining up with TRBD1. The trim removed 0 bases at V and 4 bases at J, leaving 3 bases unmatched. Germline CDR1 LNHDA, CDR2 SQIVND (reference sequence). This CDR3 comprises 15 residues.

This clonotype has only one observation. DNA of the CDR3: TGTGCCAGCAGCCCGGGACAGGGGCAGAATGAAAAACTGTTTTTT. It codes for CASSPGQGQNEKLFF. The gene calls are TRBV11-2 and TRBJ1-4; 10 bases map to TRBD1. The germline V gene has CDR1 SGHAT and CDR2 FQNNGV. There are 15 residues in the CDR3. Germline trimming cut 5 bases from V and 5 bases from J; bases unmatched to any gene: 5.

This clonotype was picked up a small number of times. The gene calls are TRBV11-2 and TRBJ2-1; D is unclear. The germline gives CDR1 SGHAT, CDR2 FQNNGV. The CDR3 is 13 residues long. Trimming took off 1 base at V and 4 bases at J, with 5 bases between the two ends. CDR3 in DNA: TGTGCCAGCAGCTTAGGGCTATACAATGAGCAGTTCTTC. Protein sequence: CASSLGLYNEQFF.

This clonotype was counted a single time. The chain couples TRBV15 to TRBJ1-5, with D possibly being TRBD1 (6 bases). This CDR3 is built from 15 residues. Germline V lookup: CDR1 LNHNV, CDR2 YYDKDF (reference sequence). Deletions cut 4 bases from V and 0 bases from J, with 10 bases between. In DNA form, the CDR3 reads TGTGCCACCAGCACAAGGACAGATAGCAATCAGCCCCAGCATTTT. Translation gives CATSTRTDSNQPQHF.

The gene calls are TRBV28 and TRBJ1-2; 11 bases fit TRBD1. This CDR3 has 16 residues. Germline V lookup: CDR1 MDHEN, CDR2 SYDVKM. Trimming at V came to 6 bases and at J to 3 bases, leaving 9 bases not matched to a gene. CDR3 in amino acids: CASSSSRTGGHYGYTF. CDR3 sequence (DNA): TGTGCCAGCAGCTCCAGTCGGACAGGGGGCCACTATGGCTACACCTTC.

The chain uses TRBV30 and TRBJ1-1, with D perhaps TRBD1 (5 bases). The germline V and J ends were trimmed by 3 bases and 1 base, with 9 bases remaining between them. The CDR3 has 13 amino acids. The germline gives CDR1 GTSNPN, CDR2 SVGIG (reference sequence). Here the CDR3 DNA reads TGTGCCTGGAGCGCCACAGGGAACACTGAAGCTTTCTTT. Protein: CAWSATGNTEAFF.

This clonotype showed up just a few times. The chain couples TRBV19 to TRBJ2-7, with 8 positions matching TRBD2. Germline loops: CDR1 LNHDA, CDR2 SQIVND (reference sequence). The CDR3 has 14 residues. Germline trimming cut 1 base from V and 4 bases from J; bases unmatched to any gene: 3. This CDR3 reads CASSIGAGVYEQYF. CDR3 sequence (DNA): TGTGCCAGTAGTATAGGAGCGGGAGTGTACGAGCAGTACTTC.

This chain joins TRBV27 and TRBJ1-2, with unresolved D. The CDR3 runs to 13 residues. V shed 5 bases and J shed 8 bases, with 15 bases lying between them. The germline CDR1 and CDR2 sequences are MNHEY and SMNVEV (reference sequence). The CDR3 spells CASSPRRQRGYTF. The DNA for the CDR3 is TGTGCCAGCAGTCCACGACGCCAGAGAGGCTACACCTTC.

The rearrangement uses TRBV5-1 and TRBJ1-3; no clear D gene. CDR1 SGHRS and CDR2 YFSETQ come from the germline V gene. V was trimmed by 5 bases and J by 0 bases, leaving 12 bases between them. This CDR3 spans 15 amino acids. The CDR3 loop reads CASRAGRGSGNTIYF. The CDR3 DNA follows: TGCGCCAGCAGGGCCGGGCGAGGCTCTGGAAACACCATATATTTT.

V usage is TRBV20-1 and J usage is TRBJ2-5; 13 bases map to TRBD2. The CDR3 spans 18 residues. Germline V gene data show CDR1 as DFQATT and CDR2 as SNEGSKA (reference sequence). V shed 3 bases, J shed 4 bases, and the junction held 14 bases outside the gene matches. The CDR3 coding sequence is TGCAGTGCTAGTGGATGGACTAGCGGGAGCGAACGGCTAGAGACCCAGTACTTC. It codes for CSASGWTSGSERLETQYF.

The gene calls are TRBV5-1 and TRBJ2-7; 8 bases align to TRBD2. Germline CDR1 and CDR2: SGHRS and YFSETQ. The CDR3 contains 15 residues. The V and J ends lost 2 bases and 2 bases, in that order; junction bases with no gene match: 6. The CDR3 loop reads CASSLLAGHTYEQYF. In DNA form, the CDR3 reads TGCGCCAGCAGCTTATTAGCGGGACATACCTACGAGCAGTACTTC.

The V gene is TRBV7-2, the J gene TRBJ1-4; possible D gene TRBD1, 6 bases. Germline values: CDR1 SGHTA, CDR2 FQGNSA. This CDR3 has 15 residues. V gave up 5 bases and J gave up 8 bases, with 18 bases separating them. CDR3 protein: CASSEVGGLSEKLFF. CDR3 coding DNA: TGTGCCAGCAGCGAAGTGGGGGGCCTTTCGGAAAAACTGTTTTTT.

The chain uses TRBV5-6 and TRBJ1-1; a weak D match, TRBD1 (5 bases). This CDR3 is 13 amino acids long. Germline-derived CDR1 and CDR2 are SGHDT and YYEEEE. Deletions cut 2 bases from V and 4 bases from J, with 9 bases between. CDR3 DNA sequence: TGTGCCAGCAGCTTCCAGGGTGGCACTGAAGCTTTCTTT. Its protein product is CASSFQGGTEAFF. The whole variable domain, remainder taken from reference TRBV5-6 and TRBJ1-1, is DAGVTQSPTHLIKTRGQQVTLRCSPKSGHDTVSWYQQALGQGPQFIFQYYEEEERQRGNFPDRFSGHQFPNYSSELNVNALLLGDSALYLCASSFQGGTEAFFGQGTRLTVV.

The chain has TRBV7-6 and TRBJ1-2, with no clear D. This CDR3 contains 14 residues. Trimming pared 4 bases from V and 6 bases from J, leaving 15 bases between. Per germline, CDR1 SGHVS and CDR2 FNYEAQ. The CDR3, as DNA: TGTGCCAGCAGCTCAAACTTGATATTTGATGGCTACACCTTC. This codes for CASSSNLIFDGYTF. Drawing the rest from reference TRBV7-6 and TRBJ1-2, the complete variable domain is GAGVSQSPRYKVTKRGQDVALRCDPISGHVSLYWYRQALGQGPEFLTYFNYEAQQDKSGLPNDRFSAERPEGSISTLTIQRTEQRDSAMYRCASSSNLIFDGYTFGSGTRLTVV.

The chain recombines TRBV30 with TRBJ1-5, with 8 bases fitting TRBD1. V shed 5 bases, J shed 6 bases, and the junction held 3 bases outside the gene matches. Germline CDR1 is GTSNPN and CDR2 is SVGIG (reference sequence). There are 12 residues in the CDR3. CDR3 sequence reads: CAWGQGSQPQHF. The CDR3 nucleotides read TGTGCCTGGGGACAGGGTAGTCAGCCCCAGCATTTT.

This chain connects TRBV20-1 to TRBJ2-3, with D tentatively TRBD2 (5 bases). Trimming removed 3 bases at V and 3 bases at J, with 10 bases between. Germline CDR1 DFQATT, CDR2 SNEGSKA (reference sequence). The CDR3 has 13 amino acids. The CDR3 loop reads CSARPLETDTQYF. CDR3 in DNA: TGCAGTGCTAGGCCACTAGAGACAGATACGCAGTATTTT.

For this clonotype: At one end the junction does not follow the germline gene, possibly because of a read error. This chain connects TRBV5-1 to TRBJ2-7; D possibly matches TRBD1 or TRBD2 (5 bases each). There are 15 residues in the CDR3. Germline V gene lookup returns CDR1 SGHRS and CDR2 YFSETQ. CDR3 in DNA: TGCGCCAGCAGTTTGGGACCTAAACCCTTCTACGAGCAGTACTTC. It codes for CASSLGPKPFYEQYF.

J is TRBJ2-1 and V is TRBV6-4; 7 bases are a match to TRBD1. This CDR3 has 14 residues. Germline trimming cut 4 bases from V and 6 bases from J; bases unmatched to any gene: 6. Per germline, CDR1 MRHNA and CDR2 SNTAGT. CDR3 nucleotides: TGTGCCAGCAGTGCCCGGGACAGCCCCAATGAGCAGTTCTTC. Protein product: CASSARDSPNEQFF.

The V and J genes are TRBV5-4 and TRBJ2-3; D remains ambiguous. The CDR3 length is 13 residues. Germline V gene sequence: CDR1 SGHNT, CDR2 YYREEE (reference sequence). Trimming shortened V by 3 bases and J by 7 bases, and 12 bases separated the two germline ends. CDR3: CASSSLDRNTQYF. CDR3 sequence (DNA): TGTGCCAGCAGCTCCTTAGATCGTAATACGCAGTATTTT.

The V call is TRBV6-6, the J call TRBJ1-5, with D perhaps TRBD1 (6 bases). This CDR3 is built from 12 residues. Trimming shortened V by 5 bases and J by 9 bases, and 11 bases separated the two germline ends. Germline V gene lookup returns CDR1 MNHNY and CDR2 SVGAGI (reference sequence). The chain's CDR3 is CASSPTGLPQHF. The DNA of the CDR3 is TGTGCCAGCAGTCCCACAGGGCTGCCCCAGCATTTT.